This is a list of T cell receptor beta chains from one sample in a study of blood T cell repertoires in COVID-19. Produced via immunoSEQ multiplex PCR; TCRdb's table is partial and in-frame only. The table records 160,000 or so clones, about 83% of them present only once. Material: peripheral blood. Every receptor here comes from a woman aged 80 or over with acute or convalescent COVID-19. Each CDR3 is given with its conserved first and last residue. A D gene is named only where the DNA matches it firmly. The size field is filled for only some rows; it gives once, few, many or a size class.

d_call	v_call	clone_size	j_call	cdr3_nt	cdr3_aa
NA	TRBV4-1	NA	TRBJ2-2	TGCGCCAGCAGCCAAGGGAGACTCTTTAACACCGGGGAGCTGTTTTTT	CASSQGRLFNTGELFF
TRBD2	TRBV6-5	NA	TRBJ2-1	TGTGCCAGCAGTTACTACGGGCGGGGGGCCCGCAATGAGCAGTTCTTC	CASSYYGRGARNEQFF
TRBD1	TRBV6-5	NA	TRBJ1-2	TGTGCCAGCAGTTACGGGACAGGGGGCGCCGGCTATGGCTACACCTTC	CASSYGTGGAGYGYTF
TRBD1	TRBV19	NA	TRBJ1-2	TGTGCCAGTAATCGAGGGACAGGGGATGGCTATGGCTACACCTTC	CASNRGTGDGYGYTF
TRBD1	TRBV18	once	TRBJ2-2	TGTGCCAGCTCACCACGCGTCTTTGGACAGGGGATCGGGGAGCTGTTTTTT	CASSPRVFGQGIGELFF
TRBD2	TRBV6-1	few	TRBJ2-1	TGTGCCAGCAGAGGCGGGGGGGCGTACAATGAGCAGTTCTTC	CASRGGGAYNEQFF
TRBD1	TRBV28	NA	TRBJ2-5	TGTGCCAGCAGTTTAGCCGGGACAGGGAAGACGGAGACCCAGTACTTC	CASSLAGTGKTETQYF
NA	TRBV19	NA	TRBJ1-4	TGTGCCAGTAGTACGGGGACAACTAATGAAAAACTGTTTTTT	CASSTGTTNEKLFF
TRBD1	TRBV7-6	NA	TRBJ2-5	TGTGCCAGCAGCCCATACAGGGGTTCGGAGACCCAGTACTTC	CASSPYRGSETQYF
TRBD1	TRBV5-5	NA	TRBJ2-1	TGTGCCAGCAGCTTGGTCGTAGGGGGCGTTGGGAATGAGCAGTTCTTC	CASSLVVGGVGNEQFF
NA	TRBV7-6	NA	TRBJ2-3	TGTGCCAGCAGCTTAAATCCAGCGGGCGTGCAAGATACGCAGTATTTT	CASSLNPAGVQDTQYF
NA	TRBV12-3/TRBV12-4	NA	TRBJ1-2	TGTGCCAGCAGTTTTCAGGGAATCTATGGCTACACCTTC	CASSFQGIYGYTF
NA	TRBV5-6	NA	TRBJ2-2	TGTGCCAGCAGCAGGGGCCAGCAAACCGGGGAGCTGTTTTTT	CASSRGQQTGELFF